This T cell receptor (beta chain) was documented in a study of regulatory T cells in long-lasting Graves disease. Specified time point: newly diagnosed GD, antithyroid drugs for less than 3 months. From PBMCs, RNA was extracted and then used to make the TCR library. Graves' disease was diagnosed by American Thyroid Association guidelines. V was cut by 2 bases and J by 12 bases, with 8 bases left in between. The germline V gene has CDR1 MDHEN and CDR2 SYDVKM. The length of the CDR3 is 11 residues. TCR beta libraries were built with iRepertoire HTBI primers and Arm-PCR of CDR3 regions. TCRdb independently ran MiXCR on the multiplex PCR reads; one entry per CDR3 protein. The data show about 210,000 distinct CDR3 sequences, roughly 19% seen once. The sample holds many counts of this clonotype. The same data also contributed to another study, on T cells in Graves' hyperthyroidism and ophthalmopathy. That study reports: Hyperthyroidism in the patients, aged 18 to 65, was newly diagnosed and under 2 months in duration. Model output signaled ophthalmopathy a median 6.5 months ahead of onset.

The clonotype comes from a woman younger than 45 with Graves disease. Sequencing was performed on peripheral blood mononuclear cells (PBMCs), taken at new diagnosis, from a patient treated with antithyroid drugs. V and J are TRBV28 and TRBJ2-1; D is ambiguous. CDR3 sequence reads: CASSLNLGQFF. The CDR3 bases are TGTGCCAGCAGTTTAAATCTTGGGCAGTTCTTC.